These T cell receptor beta chains were read from a single sample in a study of radiotherapy plus CTLA-4 blockade in lung cancer. TCRdb keeps only in-frame clones here, not all; method: immunoSEQ multiplex PCR. The data hold about 14,000 clones, with approximately 87% observed a single time. Sequenced here: peripheral blood, sampled from a patient treated with radiotherapy plus ipilimumab. Receptor source: a human donor with non-small cell lung cancer that progressed on radiotherapy plus ipilimumab. Some clones in this sample may be carry-over from other donors' samples. CDR3s include the opening cysteine and the closing phenylalanine or tryptophan. The order of the fields is D gene, V gene, clone size, J gene, CDR3 length, CDR3 DNA, CDR3 protein. The D gene is left open where the match is weak. The listing skips clone size in some rows; elsewhere it reads once, few, many or a size class.

>.|TRBV27|.|TRBJ2-7|14
TGTGCCAGCAGGTCCTTCCTGAGCTCCTACGAGCAGTACTTC
CASRSFLSSYEQYF
>TRBD2|TRBV15|.|TRBJ2-2|20
TGTGCCACCAGCAGTCCCTGGGGGGGACTAGCGGGGGAGAACACCGGGGAGCTGTTTTTT
CATSSPWGGLAGENTGELFF
>.|TRBV7-8|.|TRBJ1-1|15
TGTGCCAGCAGCCAAAGGACAGCGATGAACACTGAAGCTTTCTTT
CASSQRTAMNTEAFF
>TRBD1|TRBV19|.|TRBJ2-6|17
TGTGCCAGTAGTACAGGACAGGGGGCAGGGGGGGCCAACGTCCTGACTTTC
CASSTGQGAGGANVLTF
>.|TRBV7-9|.|TRBJ2-1|16
TGTGCCAGCAGGGGGATAGCGAGGAGCTCCTACAATGAGCAGTTCTTC
CASRGIARSSYNEQFF
>TRBD2|TRBV11-2|.|TRBJ2-1|15
TGTGCCAGCAGCTTAGGCCCGGGACTAGGTTCTGAGCAGTTCTTC
CASSLGPGLGSEQFF
>.|TRBV6-6|.|TRBJ1-2|14
TGTGCCAGCACCACAACCGGGACTGTCTATGGCTACACCTTC
CASTTTGTVYGYTF
>.|TRBV30|.|TRBJ2-3|11
TGTGCCCGAAGCATCGCAGATACGCAGTATTTT
CARSIADTQYF
>.|TRBV19|.|TRBJ2-6|14
TGTGCCAGTAGTATTTACTCTGGGGCCAACGTCCTGACTTTC
CASSIYSGANVLTF
>TRBD2|TRBV6-6|.|TRBJ2-1|16
TGTGCCAGCAGAGATCGAGCGGGAGGGACCTACAATGAGCAGTTCTTC
CASRDRAGGTYNEQFF
>TRBD1|TRBV6-1|once|TRBJ2-1|16
TGTGCCAGCAGTGAAGCGTTCCGGGACAGGTACAATGAGCAGTTCTTC
CASSEAFRDRYNEQFF
>.|TRBV19|.|TRBJ1-1|13
TGTGCCAGTATTGGAGGCGTTCCATCTCAAGCTTTCTTT
CASIGGVPSQAFF
>TRBD2|TRBV14|.|TRBJ2-7|19
TGTGCCAGCAGTCGATTCTCCGGGACTAGCGGGAGTAAGGCCTACGAGCAGTACTTC
CASSRFSGTSGSKAYEQYF
>TRBD1|TRBV27|.|TRBJ2-1|14
TGTGCCAGCTTAATGAGACAGGGGGCCGGGGAGCAGTTCTTC
CASLMRQGAGEQFF
>TRBD1|TRBV6-5|few|TRBJ1-4|13
TGTGCCAGCAGTGACAGGGAAAATGAAAAACTGTTTTTT
CASSDRENEKLFF
>.|TRBV11-3|.|TRBJ2-3|14
TGTGCCAGCAGCTTACGCGCTAGCACAGATACGCAGTATTTT
CASSLRASTDTQYF
>.|TRBV6-1|.|TRBJ1-1|14
TGTGCCAGCAGTGACCTGGACAGCTACACTGAAGCTTTCTTT
CASSDLDSYTEAFF
>.|TRBV6-5|.|TRBJ2-3|16
TGTGCCAGCAGTTTCAGACAACCTACACATTCCGATACGCAGTATTTT
CASSFRQPTHSDTQYF
>.|TRBV27|few|TRBJ1-4|16
TGTGCCAGCAGTTTATATCCCCGGCAGGGTAATGAAAAACTGTTTTTT
CASSLYPRQGNEKLFF
>.|TRBV6-5|.|TRBJ2-1|13
TGTGCCAGCAGAGACAGTTGGGACAATGAGCAGTTCTTC
CASRDSWDNEQFF
>TRBD2|TRBV5-4|.|TRBJ2-7|15
TGTGCCAGCAGCTTGGGGGAGGGGAGGACCTACGAGCAGTACTTC
CASSLGEGRTYEQYF
>.|TRBV5-4|.|TRBJ2-7|15
TGTGCCAGCAGCTTGCCTAGCACCGTCTCCTACGAGCAGTACTTC
CASSLPSTVSYEQYF
>.|TRBV19|.|TRBJ1-4|14
TGTGCCAGTAGTATATCGCCACAACCTGAAAAACTGTTTTTT
CASSISPQPEKLFF
>.|TRBV4-3|.|TRBJ1-2|15
TGCGCCAGCAGCCAAGACTCCCGACCCACGGGAGGCTACACCTTC
CASSQDSRPTGGYTF
>.|TRBV27|.|TRBJ2-7|14
TGTGCCAGCAAAGATGGGGGACTCCTCTACGAGCAGTACTTC
CASKDGGLLYEQYF
>.|TRBV5-1|.|TRBJ1-1|14
TGCGCCAGCAGCTACGACGGGGGGAACACTGAAGCTTTCTTT
CASSYDGGNTEAFF
>.|TRBV7-2|.|TRBJ1-2|12
TGTGCCAGCAGCCCCCCTAGCCCTGGCTACACCTTC
CASSPPSPGYTF
>.|TRBV2|.|TRBJ2-1|13
TGTGCCAGCAGTTTGGGACTGTACAATGAGCAGTTCTTC
CASSLGLYNEQFF
>TRBD1|TRBV4-1|.|TRBJ2-5|15
TGCGCCAGCAGCCAAGATCAAAGGGGGCGGGAGACCCAGTACTTC
CASSQDQRGRETQYF
>.|TRBV5-1|.|TRBJ1-3|16
TGCGCCAGCAGCCCTCGGACTCAGAACTCTGGAAACACCATATATTTT
CASSPRTQNSGNTIYF
>.|TRBV7-6|.|TRBJ2-1|14
TGTGCCAGCAGCCCTAGACCCTCCTACAATGAGCAGTTCTTC
CASSPRPSYNEQFF
>.|TRBV27|.|TRBJ2-3|14
TGTGCCAGCATGTCTGCGGCCGACGGGGATACGCAGTATTTT
CASMSAADGDTQYF
>.|TRBV6-6|.|TRBJ2-5|13
TGTGCCAGCACACTCGGAGGCCAAGAGACCCAGTACTTC
CASTLGGQETQYF
>.|TRBV28|.|TRBJ1-3|14
TGTGCCAGCAGCGCTGTGGGGCTCAAAAACACCATATATTTT
CASSAVGLKNTIYF
>.|TRBV7-9|.|TRBJ2-7|14
TGTGCCAGCAGCTTGCTTGGGAGCTCCTACGAGCAGTACTTC
CASSLLGSSYEQYF
>TRBD2|TRBV5-1|.|TRBJ2-1|14
TGCGCCAGCAGCTTGCTAGCGGGGGGGCTTGAGCAGTTCTTC
CASSLLAGGLEQFF
>.|TRBV10-3|.|TRBJ1-5|13
TGTGCCATCAGGGAAGACACCAATCAGCCCCAGCATTTT
CAIREDTNQPQHF
>TRBD2|TRBV5-4|few|TRBJ2-3|16
TGTGCCAGCAGCTCGGGACTAGCGGGAAGCACAGATACGCAGTATTTT
CASSSGLAGSTDTQYF
>TRBD1|TRBV28|.|TRBJ2-7|13
TGTGCCAGCAGTTTGGGGACAGGGCTCGAGCAGTACTTC
CASSLGTGLEQYF
>.|TRBV12-5|.|TRBJ2-1|14
TGTGCTAGTGTTTTGGACGGGTCCTACAATGAGCAGTTCTTC
CASVLDGSYNEQFF
>TRBD1|TRBV30|.|TRBJ1-3|13
TGTGCCTGGGGACAGGGAAGTGGAAACACCATATATTTT
CAWGQGSGNTIYF
>TRBD1|TRBV7-8|.|TRBJ1-1|15
TGTGCCAGCAGCTTAGTCGGGACAGGAAACACTGAAGCTTTCTTT
CASSLVGTGNTEAFF
>TRBD2|TRBV5-1|once|TRBJ2-1|14
TGCGCCACCCGGACTAGCGGGTCCTACAATGAGCAGTTCTTC
CATRTSGSYNEQFF
>TRBD1|TRBV2|few|TRBJ1-2|16
TGTGCCAGCAGTGAAAGACAGGGGGTCCCTAGGGATGGCTACACCTTC
CASSERQGVPRDGYTF